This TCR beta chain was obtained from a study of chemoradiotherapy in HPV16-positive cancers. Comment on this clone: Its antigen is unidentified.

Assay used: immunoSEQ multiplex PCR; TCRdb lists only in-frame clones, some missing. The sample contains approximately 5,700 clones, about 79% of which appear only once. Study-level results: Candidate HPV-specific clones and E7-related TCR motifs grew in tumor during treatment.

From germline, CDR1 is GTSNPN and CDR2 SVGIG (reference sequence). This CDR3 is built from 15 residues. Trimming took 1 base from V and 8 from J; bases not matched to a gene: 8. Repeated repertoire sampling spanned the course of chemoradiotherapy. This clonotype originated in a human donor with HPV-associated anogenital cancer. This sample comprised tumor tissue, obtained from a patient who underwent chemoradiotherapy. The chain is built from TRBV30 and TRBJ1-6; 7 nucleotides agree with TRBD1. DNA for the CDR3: TGTGCCTGGAGTGCCCCGGGACAGTCGGATTCACCCCTCCACTTT. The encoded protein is CAWSAPGQSDSPLHF.